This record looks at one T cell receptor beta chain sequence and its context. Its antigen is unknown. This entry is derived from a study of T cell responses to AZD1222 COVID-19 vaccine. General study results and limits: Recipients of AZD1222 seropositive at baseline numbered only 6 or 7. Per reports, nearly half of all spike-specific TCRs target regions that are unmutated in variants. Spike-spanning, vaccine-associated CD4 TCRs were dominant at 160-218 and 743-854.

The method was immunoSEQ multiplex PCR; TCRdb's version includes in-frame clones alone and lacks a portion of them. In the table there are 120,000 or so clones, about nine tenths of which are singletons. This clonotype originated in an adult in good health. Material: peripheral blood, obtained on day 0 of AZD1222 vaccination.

CDR3 DNA sequence: TGTGCCATCAGTGCGACTAGCGATGGGATCTACGAGCAGTACTTC. Protein product: CAISATSDGIYEQYF. V and J are TRBV10-3 and TRBJ2-7; 8 bases agree with TRBD2. Germline values: CDR1 ENHRY, CDR2 SYGVKD. This CDR3 spans 15 amino acids. V dropped 4 bases and J dropped 3; count of bases not matched to a gene: 8.